Presented here are 10 T cell receptor beta chains from one specimen sequenced in a study of spatial heterogeneity in lung cancer. MiXCR, run by TCRdb on the 5' RACE reads, gives a single entry per CDR3 protein. The sample has 95,000 or so distinct CDR3 sequences; roughly 9.5% are singletons. Stated time point: sample taken at primary tumor resection. The input material, whole RNA from tumor, nontumor lung or frozen PBMC, was sequenced unsorted. The sample in question was PBMCs, obtained at surgery. The receptors here all came from a male donor with early-stage non-small cell lung cancer.

This clonotype appeared many times. V is TRBV3-1 and J is TRBJ2-7; 10 bases fit TRBD2. The J segment lost 6 bases and the V segment lost 2 bases, leaving 4 bases of the junction unmatched. Germline CDR1 is LGHDT and CDR2 is YNNKEL (reference sequence). CDR3 length: 14 residues. The CDR3 region is CASSQLAGASEQYF. CDR3 bases: TGTGCCAGCAGCCAACTAGCGGGGGCTTCCGAGCAGTACTTC.

This clonotype has at least ten counts. This chain connects TRBV3-1 to TRBJ1-1; 7 bases agree with TRBD1. With V trimmed by 4 bases and J by 4 bases, 12 bases remained unmatched. Germline V gives CDR1 LGHDT, CDR2 YNNKEL (reference sequence). The CDR3 runs 16 residues. CDR3 DNA sequence: TGTGCCAGCAGCCTTTACAGGGGAGGGAAGACCACTGAAGCTTTCTTT. It is translated as CASSLYRGGKTTEAFF.

This chain connects TRBV6-1 to TRBJ2-2; maybe TRBD2 (6 bases). The germline CDR1 and CDR2 sequences are MNHNS and SASEGT. The CDR3 length is 14 residues. Deletions cut 6 bases from V and 3 bases from J, with 11 bases between. This chain's CDR3 is CASRAQRDTGELFF. CDR3 DNA sequence: TGTGCCAGCAGGGCCCAGCGGGACACCGGGGAGCTGTTTTTT.

This chain joins TRBV3-1 and TRBJ1-1; the D is unclear. Trimming cost V 4 bases and J 8 bases, with 8 bases left between them. The CDR3 is made up of 11 amino acids. Germline values: CDR1 LGHDT, CDR2 YNNKEL (reference sequence). The CDR3 DNA reads TGTGCCAGCAGCCTGGGGAGAGAAGCTTTCTTT. The encoded protein is CASSLGREAFF.

This clonotype was counted many times. The V gene is TRBV18, the J gene TRBJ2-7; 9 nucleotides align to TRBD2. The CDR3 has 14 amino acids. Germline V lookup: CDR1 KGHSH, CDR2 LQKENI. Losses at the gene ends were 4 bases for V and 2 bases for J; bases not matched to a gene: 3. The CDR3 reads CASSQSGGPYEQYF. In DNA form, the CDR3 reads TGTGCCAGCTCACAAAGCGGGGGGCCCTACGAGCAGTACTTC.

This clonotype was counted only a few times. The V gene is TRBV9, the J gene TRBJ2-2; unclear D gene. The CDR3 is 14 amino acids. With 1 base removed from V and 1 base from J, the gap between germline ends came to 5 bases. Germline V CDR1 and CDR2: SGDLS, YYNGEE. CDR3 amino acids: CASSVTWNTGELFF. Written as DNA, the CDR3 is TGTGCCAGCAGCGTAACTTGGAACACCGGGGAGCTGTTTTTT.

This clonotype was seen a few times. The CDR3 region is CASSSQGVGNTIYF. The CDR3 coding sequence is TGCGCCAGCAGCTCCCAGGGAGTAGGAAACACCATATATTTT. This chain joins TRBV5-1 and TRBJ1-3; perhaps TRBD1 as D (5 bases). The CDR3 totals 14 residues. CDR1 and CDR2 (germline): SGHRS, YFSETQ. Trimming shortened V by 3 bases and J by 4 bases, and 11 bases separated the two germline ends. Using reference TRBV5-1 and TRBJ1-3 for the parts outside the CDR3, the full variable domain is KAGVTQTPRYLIKTRGQQVTLSCSPISGHRSVSWYQQTPGQGLQFLFEYFSETQRNKGNFPGRFSGRQFSNSRSEMNVSTLELGDSALYLCASSSQGVGNTIYFGEGSWLTVV.

The V and J genes are TRBV29-1 and TRBJ2-4; perhaps TRBD1 as D (6 bases). This CDR3 has 13 amino acids. Germline CDR1 SQVTM, CDR2 ANQGSEA. V lost 0 bases and J 6 bases, leaving 9 bases between the germline ends. The CDR3: CSVEEARGNIQYF. The CDR3 nucleotides read TGCAGCGTTGAAGAGGCCAGGGGAAACATTCAGTACTTC.

The rearrangement uses TRBV5-1 and TRBJ2-7; perhaps TRBD1 as D (5 bases). The CDR3 runs 16 residues. The V gene lost 0 bases and the J gene lost 3 bases, with 16 bases spanning the gap. The germline V gene has CDR1 SGHRS and CDR2 YFSETQ. The CDR3 coding sequence is TGCGCCAGCAGCTTGGATTTTGCAGGGTCTGGCTACGAGCAGTACTTC. This gives the protein CASSLDFAGSGYEQYF.

This clonotype was detected many times. The V and J genes are TRBV24-1 and TRBJ2-1; D possibly uses TRBD1 or TRBD2 (5 bases each). CDR3 length: 14 residues. Trimming cost V 5 bases and J 6 bases, with 13 bases left between them. Germline V lookup: CDR1 KGHDR, CDR2 SFDVKD. The CDR3 reads CATSAMGDGNEQFF. Written as DNA, the CDR3 is TGTGCCACCAGTGCCATGGGGGACGGCAATGAGCAGTTCTTC.